A single sample gave rise to the 18 T cell receptor beta chains below, sequenced in a study of blood T cell repertoires in COVID-19. Libraries were prepared by immunoSEQ multiplex PCR; TCRdb keeps only in-frame clonotypes and omits some of them. The profile shows 50,000 to 60,000 clones, over 80% of them singletons. The sample comprised peripheral blood. The receptors here all came from a man aged 35 to 55 with COVID-19, enrolled during active disease.

This chain joins TRBV2 and TRBJ2-5; D is uncertain. V lost 2 bases and J 4 bases, leaving 2 bases between the germline ends. This CDR3 region has 11 residues. Germline lookup yields CDR1 SNHLY and CDR2 FYNNEI. For the CDR3, the DNA is TGTGCCAGCAGTGAACGAGAGACCCAGTACTTC. Translation: CASSERETQYF.

The chain joins TRBV19 to TRBJ1-1, with 8 bases lining up with TRBD1. There are 14 residues in the CDR3. V was pared by 3 bases and J by 6 bases, with 6 bases of the junction left unmatched. Germline V CDR1 and CDR2: LNHDA, SQIVND (reference sequence). CDR3: CASSIRTGKPEAFF. As DNA, the CDR3 is TGTGCCAGTAGTATCAGGACAGGGAAACCTGAAGCTTTCTTT.

The CDR3 loop is CASSPPPSGRFSSYNEQFF. CDR3 DNA sequence: TGTGCCAGCAGCCCCCCTCCTAGCGGGAGGTTTAGCTCCTACAATGAGCAGTTCTTC. The V call is TRBV14, the J call TRBJ2-1; 11 bases are shared with TRBD2. Germline CDR1 and CDR2: SGHDN and FVKESK. This CDR3 spans 19 amino acids. J lost 0 bases, V lost 4 bases, and 11 bases had no gene match. Full variable domain (missing parts from reference TRBV14 and TRBJ2-1): EAGVTQFPSHSVIEKGQTVTLRCDPISGHDNLYWYRRVMGKEIKFLLHFVKESKQDESGMPNNRFLAERTGGTYSTLKVQPAELEDSGVYFCASSPPPSGRFSSYNEQFFGPGTRLTVL.

This chain joins TRBV5-1 and TRBJ2-3; possibly TRBD2 for D (7 bases). Trimming pared 4 bases from V and 5 bases from J, leaving 20 bases between. Germline-derived CDR1 and CDR2 are SGHRS and YFSETQ. The CDR3 is 16 residues long. The CDR3 here is CASSPKQGGVLDTQYF. CDR3 DNA: TGCGCCAGCAGCCCCAAACAGGGAGGGGTATTAGATACGCAGTATTTT.

This rearrangement joins TRBV5-6 to TRBJ2-7, with 7 bases identical to TRBD2. The V segment lost 7 bases and the J segment 0 bases; nucleotides outside the gene matches: 7. CDR3 size: 14 residues. Germline CDR1 SGHDT, CDR2 YYEEEE. CDR3 region: CASQRGRGSYEQYF. The DNA of the CDR3 is TGTGCCAGCCAGCGGGGTCGGGGCTCCTACGAGCAGTACTTC.

The chain couples TRBV5-6 to TRBJ1-2; 8 positions match TRBD1. Germline V gives CDR1 SGHDT, CDR2 YYEEEE. Losses at the gene ends were 3 bases for V and 7 bases for J; bases not matched to a gene: 8. The CDR3 spans 14 residues. CDR3 sequence reads: CASSYMTGVGGYTF. DNA for the CDR3: TGTGCCAGCAGCTATATGACAGGGGTCGGTGGCTACACCTTC.

In this sample, this clone turned up once. This chain uses TRBV11-2 with TRBJ2-5; 10 bases are a match to TRBD2. CDR3 size: 17 residues. The germline CDR1 and CDR2 sequences are SGHAT and FQNNGV. The V and J ends lost 3 bases and 3 bases, in that order; junction bases with no gene match: 10. The CDR3 bases are TGTGCCAGCAGCTTTGGTCGGACTAGCGGCGAAAAAGAGACCCAGTACTTC. Its translation: CASSFGRTSGEKETQYF. The complete variable domain, with remaining parts taken from reference TRBV11-2 and TRBJ2-5, reads EAGVAQSPRYKIIEKRQSVAFWCNPISGHATLYWYQQILGQGPKLLIQFQNNGVVDDSQLPKDRFSAERLKGVDSTLKIQPAKLEDSAVYLCASSFGRTSGEKETQYFGPGTRLLVL.

This clone was detected only a few times. This rearrangement joins TRBV4-1 to TRBJ1-1; D is uncertain. V was cut by 0 bases and J by 10 bases, with 12 bases left in between. CDR3 size: 13 residues. Per germline, CDR1 MGHRA and CDR2 YSYEKL. The CDR3 sequence: CASSQDRPASAFF. The CDR3 coding sequence is TGCGCCAGCAGCCAAGACAGGCCGGCGTCAGCTTTCTTT.

V is TRBV11-2 and J is TRBJ1-1; D may be TRBD1 (5 bases). There are 13 residues in the CDR3. Germline assignment: CDR1 SGHAT and CDR2 FQNNGV. V was clipped by 4 bases and J by 1 base, with 7 bases between them. CDR3 residues: CASSWGGNTEAFF. CDR3 DNA sequence: TGTGCCAGCAGCTGGGGGGGGAACACTGAAGCTTTCTTT.

The genes are TRBV12-3 or TRBV12-4 and TRBJ2-7; TRBD1 agrees at 8 bases. This CDR3 spans 13 amino acids. V lost 5 bases and J lost 6; bases outside the gene matches: 6. The CDR3: CASSGAQGGEQYF. In DNA, the CDR3 is TGTGCCAGCAGTGGGGCACAGGGGGGCGAGCAGTACTTC.

The rearrangement uses TRBV4-1 and TRBJ2-5, with 12 bases that match TRBD2. Germline V gives CDR1 MGHRA, CDR2 YSYEKL. V shed 0 bases and J 4 bases; nucleotides not matched to a gene: 9. There are 18 residues in the CDR3. Written as DNA, the CDR3 is TGCGCCAGCAGCCAAGACCTTCTAGCGGGGGGGGTTCTAGAGACCCAGTACTTC. Amino acid sequence: CASSQDLLAGGVLETQYF.

V gene TRBV11-3 combines with J gene TRBJ2-1; 10 bases agree with TRBD2. V lost 5 bases, J lost 4 bases, and 8 bases stayed unmatched. Germline V gene data show CDR1 as SGHNT and CDR2 as YENEEA. The CDR3 contains 16 residues. CDR3 sequence reads: CASSPGASGGYNEQFF. CDR3 bases: TGTGCCAGCAGCCCGGGGGCTAGCGGGGGTTACAATGAGCAGTTCTTC.

This sequence joins TRBV28 and TRBJ1-4; maybe TRBD1 (5 bases). Germline-derived CDR1 and CDR2 are MDHEN and SYDVKM. Trimming took 6 bases from V and 8 from J, leaving 13 bases between them. The CDR3 runs to 13 residues. The CDR3 nucleotides are TGTGCCAGCAGGCAGGGAAAAGGCGAAAAACTGTTTTTT. Encoded protein: CASRQGKGEKLFF.

The rearrangement joins TRBV2 to TRBJ2-5; a weak D match, TRBD2 (7 bases). The CDR3 contains 15 residues. V lost 7 bases and J 4 bases, leaving 19 bases between the germline ends. CDR1 SNHLY and CDR2 FYNNEI come from the germline V gene. CDR3 nucleotides: TGTGCCAGCAACTATAGGGGGGAGGGCCGAGAGACCCAGTACTTC. As protein: CASNYRGEGRETQYF.

The chain has TRBV18 and TRBJ2-5; 12 bases fit TRBD2. There are 17 residues in the CDR3. J lost 4 bases, V lost 3 bases, and 9 bases had no gene match. Germline V gene data show CDR1 as KGHSH and CDR2 as LQKENI. CDR3 sequence: CASSPMVLAGGPETQYF. The DNA of the CDR3 is TGTGCCAGCTCACCCATGGTACTAGCGGGGGGTCCAGAGACCCAGTACTTC.

This clone came up once. The rearrangement uses TRBV19 and TRBJ1-3; 8 bases are a match to TRBD1. Trimming cost V 0 bases and J 4 bases; bases outside gene matches: 2. In germline, CDR1 is LNHDA, CDR2 SQIVND (reference sequence). This CDR3 region has 15 residues. The DNA for the CDR3 is TGTGCCAGTAGTATAGATGACAGGGGAGGAAACACCATATATTTT. It specifies CASSIDDRGGNTIYF. The whole variable domain, remainder taken from reference TRBV19 and TRBJ1-3, is DGGITQSPKYLFRKEGQNVTLSCEQNLNHDAMYWYRQDPGQGLRLIYYSQIVNDFQKGDIAEGYSVSREKKESFPLTVTSAQKNPTAFYLCASSIDDRGGNTIYFGEGSWLTVV.

This clone was observed a single time. This sequence joins TRBV7-3 and TRBJ2-5, with TRBD2 as a possible D gene (5 bases). The CDR3 covers 13 residues. Per germline, CDR1 SGHTA and CDR2 FQGTGA. V lost 2 bases to trimming and J lost 5 bases, with 9 bases between them. CDR3 in amino acids: CASSLSREETQYF. CDR3 coding DNA: TGTGCCAGCAGCTTATCTAGGGAGGAGACCCAGTACTTC.

This clone was counted once. The rearrangement uses TRBV28 and TRBJ2-7; TRBD1 might be the D (6 bases). Germline lookup yields CDR1 MDHEN and CDR2 SYDVKM. There are 14 residues in the CDR3. The germline V and J ends were trimmed by 3 bases and 1 base, with 10 bases remaining between them. Here the CDR3 DNA reads TGTGCCAGCAGTTTGCTACAGGGATCCTACGAGCAGTACTTC. This encodes CASSLLQGSYEQYF.